Listed below are T cell receptor beta chains from one sample, sequenced in a study of cytomegalovirus exposure and HLA in healthy donors. Only in-frame clones appear in the TCRdb table, and some are missing; sequencing was by immunoSEQ multiplex PCR. The data show 140,000 to 150,000 clones, 80% seen once. Sample: PBMCs. All receptors derive from a man aged 40-49 years in good health and CMV-seronegative. CDR3s include the opening cysteine and the closing phenylalanine or tryptophan. D genes are given only for firm matches. Size tells how often a clone was seen (once, few, many) or the class of an expanded clone, and some rows leave it out.

V,size,J,D,CDR3,DNA
TRBV5-1,-,TRBJ2-2,TRBD1,CASSSGQGTGELFF,TGCGCCAGCAGCTCTGGACAGGGCACCGGGGAGCTGTTTTTT
TRBV30,-,TRBJ2-2,-,CAWQDSWTGELFF,TGTGCCTGGCAGGACAGTTGGACCGGGGAGCTGTTTTTT
TRBV9,-,TRBJ2-4,-,CASSVGGAGKNIQYF,TGTGCCAGCAGCGTTGGGGGGGCTGGCAAAAACATTCAGTACTTC
TRBV7-6,few,TRBJ2-5,-,CASSSTRETQYF,TGTGCCAGCAGCTCGACAAGGGAGACCCAGTACTTC
TRBV11-2,-,TRBJ2-7,-,CASSKPQGYEQYF,TGTGCCAGCAGCAAACCTCAGGGGTACGAGCAGTACTTC
TRBV6-5,-,TRBJ2-7,TRBD1,CASSTGVGIYEQYF,TGTGCCAGCAGTACAGGGGTGGGTATCTACGAGCAGTACTTC
TRBV7-9,-,TRBJ2-5,TRBD2,CASSRRTSGRGETQYF,TGTGCCAGCAGCCGACGGACTAGCGGCCGGGGAGAGACCCAGTACTTC
TRBV21-1,-,TRBJ1-2,-,CASSKVDSVYGYTF,TGTGCCAGCAGCAAAGTTGACAGTGTCTATGGCTACACCTTC
TRBV18,once,TRBJ2-5,-,CASSPSQRGETQYF,TGTGCCAGCTCACCATCACAGCGCGGGGAGACCCAGTACTTC
TRBV9,-,TRBJ2-5,TRBD2,CASSVGGLAGRETQYF,TGTGCCAGCAGCGTAGGTGGACTAGCGGGGCGGGAGACCCAGTACTTC
TRBV7-9,-,TRBJ2-5,-,CASSLARGQETQYF,TGTGCCAGCAGCTTAGCCAGAGGGCAAGAGACCCAGTACTTC
TRBV27,-,TRBJ2-7,TRBD1,CASSLWTGYEQYF,TGTGCCAGCAGTTTATGGACAGGCTACGAGCAGTACTTC
TRBV5-1,-,TRBJ2-3,TRBD2,CASSWSSGADTQYF,TGCGCCAGCAGCTGGTCTAGCGGGGCAGATACGCAGTATTTT
TRBV5-1,once,TRBJ2-5,TRBD1,CASSRTGQQQETQYF,TGCGCCAGCAGCCGAACGGGACAGCAACAAGAGACCCAGTACTTC
TRBV19,-,TRBJ2-2,-,CASRRGENTGELFF,TGTGCCAGTAGGAGAGGCGAGAACACCGGGGAGCTGTTTTTT
TRBV25-1,-,TRBJ1-6,TRBD1,CASSALTGGGGSPLHF,TGTGCCAGCAGTGCTTTGACAGGGGGCGGTGGTTCACCCCTCCACTTT
TRBV4-1,medium-sized,TRBJ1-4,TRBD1,CASTEDRGQEKLFF,TGCGCCAGCACCGAGGACAGGGGGCAGGAAAAACTGTTTTTT
TRBV6-1,once,TRBJ1-1,-,CASHDGWNTEAFF,TGTGCCAGCCACGACGGGTGGAACACTGAAGCTTTCTTT
TRBV5-1,-,TRBJ1-1,TRBD1,CASSLIGGGERAFF,TGCGCCAGCAGCTTGATAGGGGGCGGGGAGAGAGCTTTCTTT
TRBV27,few,TRBJ2-1,-,CASSGWDKSSYNEQFF,TGTGCCAGCAGTGGGTGGGACAAGAGCTCCTACAATGAGCAGTTCTTC
TRBV27,-,TRBJ1-2,TRBD1,CASSAKGRTGDGYTF,TGTGCCAGCAGTGCCAAAGGGCGGACAGGGGATGGCTACACCTTC
TRBV4-1,-,TRBJ1-2,-,CASSYAIRAGYGYTF,TGCGCCAGCAGCTATGCAATACGCGCGGGCTATGGCTACACCTTC
TRBV10-1,-,TRBJ2-3,TRBD2,CASSEFGGSTDTQYF,TGCGCCAGCAGTGAATTCGGGGGGAGCACAGATACGCAGTATTTT
TRBV13,-,TRBJ1-1,-,CASSLNRVTEAFF,TGTGCCAGCAGCTTAAACAGGGTAACTGAAGCTTTCTTT
TRBV6-5,-,TRBJ2-2,-,CASRPGTNTGELFF,TGTGCCAGCAGGCCCGGGACAAACACCGGGGAGCTGTTTTTT